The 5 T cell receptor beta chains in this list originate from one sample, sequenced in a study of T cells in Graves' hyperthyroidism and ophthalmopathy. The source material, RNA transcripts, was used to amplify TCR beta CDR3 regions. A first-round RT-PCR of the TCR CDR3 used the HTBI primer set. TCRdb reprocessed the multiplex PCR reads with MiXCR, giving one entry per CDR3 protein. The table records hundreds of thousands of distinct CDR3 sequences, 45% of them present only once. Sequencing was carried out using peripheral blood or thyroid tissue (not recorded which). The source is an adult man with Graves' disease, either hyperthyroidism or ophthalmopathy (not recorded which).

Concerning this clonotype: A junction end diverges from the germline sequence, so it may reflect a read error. The CDR3 sequence is CASRKTGDREGGYTF. CDR3 in DNA: TGCGCCAGCAGGAAGACAGGGGACAGGGAAGGGGGCTACACCTTC. This chain uses TRBV25-1 with TRBJ1-2; 9 nucleotides agree with TRBD1. Per germline, CDR1 MGHDK and CDR2 SYGVNS. The length of the CDR3 is 15 residues.

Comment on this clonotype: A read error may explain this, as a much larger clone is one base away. The CDR3 protein is CATSYSGAGHAYEQYF. The CDR3 DNA follows: TGTGCCACCAGTTATTCGGGCGCGGGACACGCCTACGAGCAGTACTTC. V is TRBV24-1 and J is TRBJ2-7; D may correspond to TRBD1 or TRBD2 (6 bases each). CDR1 KGHDR and CDR2 SFDVKD come from the germline V gene. The V and J ends lost 6 bases and 2 bases respectively, with 19 bases between them. This CDR3 contains 16 residues.

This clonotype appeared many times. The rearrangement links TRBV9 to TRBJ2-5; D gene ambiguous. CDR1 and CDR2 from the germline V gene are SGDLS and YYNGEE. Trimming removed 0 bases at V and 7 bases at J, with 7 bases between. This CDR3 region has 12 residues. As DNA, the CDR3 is TGTGCCAGCAGCGTAGCTTCCGGGACCCAGTACTTC. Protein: CASSVASGTQYF.

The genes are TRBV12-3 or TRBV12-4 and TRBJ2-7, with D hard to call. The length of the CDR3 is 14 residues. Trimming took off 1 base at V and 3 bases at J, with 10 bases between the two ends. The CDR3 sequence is CASSLGIFGYEQYF. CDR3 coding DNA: TGTGCCAGCAGTTTAGGGATTTTCGGCTACGAGCAGTACTTC.

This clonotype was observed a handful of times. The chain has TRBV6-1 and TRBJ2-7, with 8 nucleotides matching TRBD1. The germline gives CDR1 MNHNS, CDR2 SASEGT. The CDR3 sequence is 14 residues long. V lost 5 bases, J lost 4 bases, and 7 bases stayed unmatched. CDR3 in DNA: TGTGCCAGCAGTCGACAGGGGATAGTATACGAGCAGTACTTC. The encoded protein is CASSRQGIVYEQYF.